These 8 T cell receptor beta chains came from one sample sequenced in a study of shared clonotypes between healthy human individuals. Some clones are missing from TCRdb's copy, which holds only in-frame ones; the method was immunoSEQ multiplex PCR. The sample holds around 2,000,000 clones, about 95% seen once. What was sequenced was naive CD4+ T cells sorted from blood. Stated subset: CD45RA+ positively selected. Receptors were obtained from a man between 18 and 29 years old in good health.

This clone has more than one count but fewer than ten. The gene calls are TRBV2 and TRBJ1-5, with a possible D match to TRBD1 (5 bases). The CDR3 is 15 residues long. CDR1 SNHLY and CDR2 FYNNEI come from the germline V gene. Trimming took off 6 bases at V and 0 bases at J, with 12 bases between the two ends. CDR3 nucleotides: TGTGCCAGCAGACAGCAGGGTAATAGCAATCAGCCCCAGCATTTT. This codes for CASRQQGNSNQPQHF.

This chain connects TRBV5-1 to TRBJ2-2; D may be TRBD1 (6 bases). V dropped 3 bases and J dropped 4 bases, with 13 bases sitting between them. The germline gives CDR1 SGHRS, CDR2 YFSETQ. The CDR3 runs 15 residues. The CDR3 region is CASSSKGQSTGELFF. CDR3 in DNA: TGCGCCAGCAGCTCCAAAGGACAGTCCACCGGGGAGCTGTTTTTT.

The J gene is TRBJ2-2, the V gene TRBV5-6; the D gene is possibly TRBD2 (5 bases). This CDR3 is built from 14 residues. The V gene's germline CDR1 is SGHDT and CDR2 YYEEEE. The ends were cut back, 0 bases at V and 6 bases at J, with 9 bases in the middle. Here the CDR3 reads CASSLGLAAGELFF. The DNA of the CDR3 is TGTGCCAGCAGCTTGGGGCTAGCAGCCGGGGAGCTGTTTTTT.

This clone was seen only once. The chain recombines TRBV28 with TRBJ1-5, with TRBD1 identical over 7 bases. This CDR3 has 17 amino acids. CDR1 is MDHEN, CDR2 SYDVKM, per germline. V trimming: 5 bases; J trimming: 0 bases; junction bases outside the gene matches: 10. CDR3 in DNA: TGTGCCAGCAGTCTCCGATGGGACAGATATAGCAATCAGCCCCAGCATTTT. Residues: CASSLRWDRYSNQPQHF.

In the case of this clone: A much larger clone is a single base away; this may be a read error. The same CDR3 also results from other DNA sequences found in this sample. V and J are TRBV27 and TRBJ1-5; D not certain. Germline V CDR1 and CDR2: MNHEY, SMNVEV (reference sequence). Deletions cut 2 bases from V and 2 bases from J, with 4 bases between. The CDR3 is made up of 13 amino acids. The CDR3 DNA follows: TGTGCCAGCAGTTTACGGGGCAATCAGCCCCAGCATTTT. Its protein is CASSLRGNQPQHF.

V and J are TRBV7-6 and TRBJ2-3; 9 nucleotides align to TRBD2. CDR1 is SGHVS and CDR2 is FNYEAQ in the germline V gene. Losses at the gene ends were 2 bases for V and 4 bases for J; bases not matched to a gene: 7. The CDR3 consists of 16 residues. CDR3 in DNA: TGTGCCAGCAGCTTATGGGGCGGGAGGGCGGCAGATACGCAGTATTTT. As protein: CASSLWGGRAADTQYF.

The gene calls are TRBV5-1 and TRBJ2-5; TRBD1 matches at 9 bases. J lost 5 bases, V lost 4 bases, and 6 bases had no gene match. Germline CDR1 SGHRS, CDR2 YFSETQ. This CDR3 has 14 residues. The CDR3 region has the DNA TGCGCCAGCAGCCAAGGACAGGGGACGGAGACCCAGTACTTC. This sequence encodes CASSQGQGTETQYF.

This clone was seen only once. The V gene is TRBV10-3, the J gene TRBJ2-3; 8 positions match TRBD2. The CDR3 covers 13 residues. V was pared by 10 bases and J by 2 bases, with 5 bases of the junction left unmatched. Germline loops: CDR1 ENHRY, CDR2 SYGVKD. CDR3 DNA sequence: TGTGCCACCATTAGCGGGGTCACAGATACGCAGTATTTT. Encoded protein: CATISGVTDTQYF.